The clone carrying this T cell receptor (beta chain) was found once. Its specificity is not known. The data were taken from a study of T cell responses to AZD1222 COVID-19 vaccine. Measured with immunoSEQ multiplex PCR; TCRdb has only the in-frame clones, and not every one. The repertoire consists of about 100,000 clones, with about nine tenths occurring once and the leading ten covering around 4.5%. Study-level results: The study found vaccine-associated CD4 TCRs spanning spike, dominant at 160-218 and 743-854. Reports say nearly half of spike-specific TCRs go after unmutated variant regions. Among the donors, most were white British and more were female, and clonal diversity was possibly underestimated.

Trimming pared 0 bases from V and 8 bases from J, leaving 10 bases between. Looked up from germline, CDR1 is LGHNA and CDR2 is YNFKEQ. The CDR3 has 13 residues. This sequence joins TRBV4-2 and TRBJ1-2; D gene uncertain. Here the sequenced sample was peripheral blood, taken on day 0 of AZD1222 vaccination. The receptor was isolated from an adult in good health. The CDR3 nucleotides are TGTGCCAGCAGCCAAGATCTTTCCCGCGGCTACACCTTC. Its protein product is CASSQDLSRGYTF.